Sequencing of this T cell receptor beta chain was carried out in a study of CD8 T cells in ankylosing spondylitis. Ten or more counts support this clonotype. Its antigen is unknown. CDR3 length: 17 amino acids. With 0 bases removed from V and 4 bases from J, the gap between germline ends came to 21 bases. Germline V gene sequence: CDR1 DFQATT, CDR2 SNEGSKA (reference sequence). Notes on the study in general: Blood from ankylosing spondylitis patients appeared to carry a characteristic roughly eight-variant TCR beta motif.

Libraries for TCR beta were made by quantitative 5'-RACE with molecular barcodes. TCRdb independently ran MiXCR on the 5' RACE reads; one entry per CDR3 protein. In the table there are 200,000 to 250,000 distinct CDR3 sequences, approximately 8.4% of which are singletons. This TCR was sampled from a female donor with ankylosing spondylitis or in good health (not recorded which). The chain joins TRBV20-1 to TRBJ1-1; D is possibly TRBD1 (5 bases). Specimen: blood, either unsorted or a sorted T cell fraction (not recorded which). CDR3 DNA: TGCAGTGCTAGAGATTATATGGGACCGGGCCGAGGCACTGAAGCTTTCTTT. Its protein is CSARDYMGPGRGTEAFF.